This T cell receptor (beta chain) was sequenced for a study of beta chain features in type 1 diabetes. This clone was counted only a few times. Investigators reverse transcribed all isolated RNA, so they sequenced expressed TCRB transcripts. Sequenced by immunoSEQ multiplex PCR; TCRdb stores in-frame clones only, minus some. This sample carries some 900,000 clones, roughly a sixth of them seen once, and the ten largest clones take about 0.02%. CDR3 size: 13 residues. V lost 3 bases, J lost 3 bases, and 4 bases stayed unmatched. Germline V CDR1 and CDR2: SQVTM, ANQGSEA. The sequencing input was naive CD4+ T cells from blood. The source is a woman aged 18 to 35 in good health. V usage is TRBV29-1 and J usage is TRBJ2-7; 8 bases match TRBD1. The CDR3 here is CSVDADRVYEQYF. CDR3 bases: TGCAGCGTTGACGCGGACAGGGTCTACGAGCAGTACTTC.